Each of the 17 T cell receptor beta chains below was sequenced from the same sample in a study of T cell clonality in common variable immunodeficiency. Here immunoSEQ multiplex PCR was the method, and the copy in TCRdb shows in-frame clones only, minus some. The repertoire consists of some 60,000 clones, none detected only once. The sample comprised peripheral blood mononuclear cells. The receptors here all came from a person aged 18 to 75 in good health.

This clone was counted at least ten times. The CDR3 is cut off 3 residues early in the read; its end comes from the germline J gene. The chain carries TRBV20-1 and TRBJ2-1, with TRBD1 matching over 8 bases. The CDR3 contains 18 residues. The V and J ends lost 0 bases and 0 bases, in that order; junction bases with no gene match: 10. Germline lookup yields CDR1 DFQATT and CDR2 SNEGSKA (reference sequence). Incomplete CDR3 DNA: TGCAGTGCTAGAGAGAGGCCAGGGGGCAATTCCTCCTACAATGAG. Protein sequence: CSARERPGGNSSYNE. The complete CDR3 reads CSARERPGGNSSYNEQFF.

This clone was seen many times. From the germline J gene comes the end of the CDR3, since the read stops 3 residues before it. The rearrangement uses TRBV12-5 and TRBJ2-1, with D possibly matching TRBD2 (5 bases). This CDR3 contains 13 residues. From germline, CDR1 is LGHNT and CDR2 FRNRAP. Between the trimmed V and J ends, which lost 8 bases and 8 bases, there was a span of 16 bases. CDR3 sequence: CASRGGLLDEQFF. The covered CDR3 bases are TGTGCTAGTAGAGGCGGGCTACTGGATGAG.

This clone came up many times. The CDR3 extends 3 residues past the end of the read, so its final part is completed from the germline J gene. V gene TRBV7-8 combines with J gene TRBJ2-2; 10 nucleotides agree with TRBD2. The CDR3 covers 17 residues. CDR1 is SGHVS, CDR2 FQNEAQ, per germline. The V gene end was trimmed by 5 bases and the J gene end by 6 bases; junction bases not matched to a gene: 12. The CDR3 bases that were read are TGTGCCAGCAGCCCGAGGGTCCCTAGCGGGAGTCCCGGGGAG. Translating it yields CASSPRVPSGSPGE. The full CDR3 protein is CASSPRVPSGSPGELFF.

Remarks on this clone: The CDR3 end is not reached by the read, which stops 3 residues before it; the germline J gene fills it in. This rearrangement joins TRBV6-1 to TRBJ2-2; 9 bases match TRBD2. Germline CDR1 and CDR2: MNHNS and SASEGT. V lost 2 bases, J lost 4 bases, and 8 bases stayed unmatched. There are 17 residues in the CDR3. The sequenced part of the CDR3 DNA is TGTGCCAGCAGTGAATTAAGTTTGCGGGAGGGCACCGGGGAG. It codes for CASSELSLREGTGE. The CDR3, in full, reads CASSELSLREGTGELFF.

This clone was observed many times. The read finishes 3 residues shy of the CDR3 end, and the germline J gene is used to complete it. The chain employs TRBV10-3 and TRBJ1-5; 8 bases line up with TRBD1. The V gene's germline CDR1 is ENHRY and CDR2 SYGVKD. With 8 bases clipped from V and 1 base from J, the junction kept 7 bases outside the gene matches. This CDR3 spans 15 amino acids. The CDR3 sequence: CAIGDGQGSNQPQHF. The CDR3 DNA, read in part, is TGTGCCATCGGGGACGGACAGGGAAGCAATCAGCCC.

This clone was seen many times. The read ends 3 residues early relative to the CDR3; the germline J gene fills the gap. The rearrangement joins TRBV10-2 to TRBJ2-1; tentatively, D is TRBD2 (5 bases). The CDR3 is 14 amino acids. The germline gives CDR1 WSHSY, CDR2 SAAADI. V was shortened by 3 bases and J by 5 bases, with 11 bases between the two germline ends. The CDR3 bases that were read are TGCGCCAGCAGTGAAACTAGAGCCCACAATGAG. Translating gives CASSETRAHNE. The whole CDR3 sequence is CASSETRAHNEQFF.

This clone was seen many times. The CDR3 end lies 3 residues beyond the end of the read and is filled in from the germline J gene. The chain uses TRBV28 and TRBJ2-7; 12 nucleotides align to TRBD2. Germline CDR1 and CDR2: MDHEN and SYDVKM. V lost 8 bases to trimming and J lost 5 bases; unmatched junction nucleotides: 4. CDR3 length equals 13 residues. The CDR3 reads CASQTSGSNEQYF. The CDR3 DNA, read in part, is TGTGCCAGCCAGACTAGCGGGAGTAACGAG.

This clone was counted many times. The read halts 3 residues ahead of the CDR3 end, with the missing end drawn from the germline J gene. The J gene is TRBJ2-1, the V gene TRBV20-1, with TRBD1 as a possible D gene (6 bases). The V gene's germline CDR1 is DFQATT and CDR2 SNEGSKA (reference sequence). Trimming took off 2 bases at V and 6 bases at J, with 11 bases between the two ends. The CDR3 has 13 amino acids. The DNA read from the CDR3 is TGCAGTGCTAGATTGGCAGGGGTCAATGAG. Protein sequence: CSARLAGVNE. The full CDR3 is CSARLAGVNEQFF.

This clone was seen at least ten times. The sequenced fragment ends 3 residues before the CDR3 boundary, so the rest is inferred from the germline J gene. The V gene is TRBV12-5, the J gene TRBJ2-1; 9 positions match TRBD2. J lost 9 bases, V lost 7 bases, and 10 bases had no gene match. This CDR3 comprises 14 residues. CDR1 and CDR2 (germline): LGHNT, FRNRAP. The chain's CDR3 is CASAIVAGVGEQFF. CDR3 DNA, as far as it was read: TGTGCTAGTGCCATCGTAGCGGGAGTCGGTGAG. Full variable domain (remainder filled in from reference TRBV12-5 and TRBJ2-1): DARVTQTPRHKVTEMGQEVTMRCQPILGHNTVFWYRQTMMQGLELLAYFRNRAPLDDSGMPKDRFSAEMPDATLATLKIQPSEPRDSAVYFCASAIVAGVGEQFFGPGTRLTVL.

The table lists this clone with many counts. The observed sequence ends 3 residues before the CDR3 terminus, with the missing tail filled in from the germline J gene. The chain couples TRBV5-5 to TRBJ2-7; D may be TRBD1 (5 bases). CDR3 length equals 14 residues. Germline CDR1 SGHKS, CDR2 YYEKEE (reference sequence). V dropped 2 bases and J dropped 2 bases, with 11 bases sitting between them. CDR3 loop: CASSFGSGPYEQYF. The sequenced CDR3 bases are TGTGCCAGCAGCTTTGGCTCAGGGCCCTACGAG.

This clone was counted many times. Read data end 3 residues before the CDR3 end; the end is taken from the germline J gene. The V gene is TRBV28, the J gene TRBJ2-7; maybe TRBD1 (6 bases). CDR1 MDHEN and CDR2 SYDVKM come from the germline V gene. Trimming shortened V by 7 bases and J by 6 bases, and 19 bases separated the two germline ends. CDR3 length: 14 residues. The CDR3 is CASNGRRGSREQYF. CDR3 DNA (partial): TGTGCCAGCAATGGACGCAGGGGCTCTCGCGAG.

This clone appeared many times. Read coverage stops 3 residues before the CDR3 terminus; the germline J gene supplies the remainder. J is TRBJ2-5 and V is TRBV19; unclear D gene. V shed 0 bases and J shed 4 bases, with 6 bases lying between them. There are 13 residues in the CDR3. In germline, CDR1 is LNHDA, CDR2 SQIVND (reference sequence). The CDR3 protein is CASSIDRVETQYF. The covered CDR3 bases are TGTGCCAGTAGTATAGATCGTGTAGAGACC.

This clone was seen many times. The CDR3 end falls 3 residues outside the read, so it is completed with the germline J gene. The rearrangement uses TRBV28 and TRBJ1-1; 7 bases align to TRBD1. Looked up from germline, CDR1 is MDHEN and CDR2 is SYDVKM. The trim removed 2 bases at V and 0 bases at J, leaving 3 bases unmatched. The length of the CDR3 is 15 residues. The sequenced CDR3 bases are TGTGCCAGCAGTTTACTCGGACAGGTGAACACTGAA. As protein: CASSLLGQVNTE. In full, the CDR3 reads CASSLLGQVNTEAFF.

There are many counts of this clone. The read falls 3 residues short of the CDR3 end, and the missing part is taken from the germline J gene. The chain joins TRBV30 to TRBJ2-7; 9 bases fit TRBD2. The CDR3 has 14 amino acids. V trimming: 0 bases; J trimming: 1 base; junction bases outside the gene matches: 1. CDR1 is GTSNPN and CDR2 is SVGIG in the germline V gene (reference sequence). The CDR3 region is CAWSVSGGSYEQYF. CDR3 bases read: TGTGCCTGGAGTGTTAGCGGGGGTTCCTACGAG. Full variable domain (remainder filled in from reference TRBV30 and TRBJ2-7): SQTIHQWPATLVQPVGSPLSLECTVEGTSNPNLYWYRQAAGRGLQLLFYSVGIGQISSEVPQNLSASRPQDRQFILSSKKLLLSDSGFYLCAWSVSGGSYEQYFGPGTRLTVT.

At least ten counts were recorded for this clone. One junction end disagrees with the germline gene, perhaps due to a read error. The read is 3 residues too short to cover the CDR3 end, so that end is filled in from the germline J gene. The chain joins TRBV4-2 to TRBJ2-1; D may match TRBD1 or TRBD2 (6 bases each). Germline CDR1 and CDR2: LGHNA and YNFKEQ. The CDR3 totals 15 residues. CDR3 sequence reads: CASSQDGGGGNEQFF. The DNA read from the CDR3 is TGCGCCAGCAGCCAAGATGGCGGAGGGGGCAATGAG.

At least ten counts were recorded for this clone. The CDR3 end lies 3 residues beyond the end of the read and is filled in from the germline J gene. V usage is TRBV20-1 and J usage is TRBJ1-2; TRBD1 matches 12 bases. CDR3 length: 14 residues. Germline trimming cut 6 bases from V and 5 bases from J; bases unmatched to any gene: 7. Germline V gene lookup returns CDR1 DFQATT and CDR2 SNEGSKA (reference sequence). The covered CDR3 bases are TGCAGTGCGTCCGCGGGACAGGGGGCTTATGGC. Translated, it gives CSASAGQGAYG. The whole CDR3 sequence is CSASAGQGAYGYTF.

This clone occurred a few times. The read stops 3 residues short of the end of the CDR3; the missing end is completed from the germline J gene. V and J are TRBV2 and TRBJ1-5; a possible D gene is TRBD1 (5 bases). The germline V and J ends were trimmed by 4 bases and 2 bases, with 9 bases remaining between them. Germline V gene lookup returns CDR1 SNHLY and CDR2 FYNNEI. The CDR3 totals 14 residues. The covered CDR3 bases are TGTGCCAGCAGTGGCGGCAGGGGCAATCAGCCC. It specifies CASSGGRGNQP. The whole CDR3 region reads CASSGGRGNQPQHF.